Listed here are 10 T cell receptor beta chains from one sample, sequenced in a study of T cell responses to AZD1222 COVID-19 vaccine. Assay: immunoSEQ multiplex PCR; the TCRdb copy retains only in-frame clones and omits some. The sample holds 85,000 to 95,000 clones; 90% are singletons and the top ten take roughly 9.1%. The material was peripheral blood, obtained on day 0 of AZD1222 vaccination. Receptor source: an adult in good health.

CDR3 DNA sequence: TGCGCCTGGGAGGCACCGGGACAGGGTAGCCCCAGCTCCTACAATGAGCAGTTCTTC. This sequence encodes CAWEAPGQGSPSSYNEQFF. V usage is TRBV10-1 and J usage is TRBJ2-1; 9 bases are a match to TRBD1. The CDR3 loop spans 19 amino acids. V was pared by 11 bases and J by 0 bases, with 20 bases of the junction left unmatched. Germline values: CDR1 WNHNN, CDR2 SYGVQD (reference sequence).

The V and J genes are TRBV7-8 and TRBJ1-1, with D uncertain. The length of the CDR3 is 15 residues. V lost 1 base, J lost 1 base, and 10 bases lay in between. CDR1 is SGHVS and CDR2 is FQNEAQ in the germline V gene. The CDR3 loop is CASSLVGAGNTEAFF. CDR3 bases: TGTGCCAGCAGCTTAGTAGGAGCCGGGAACACTGAAGCTTTCTTT. Combining the CDR3 with reference TRBV7-8 and TRBJ1-1 gives the whole variable domain GAGVSQSPRYKVAKRGQDVALRCDPISGHVSLFWYQQALGQGPEFLTYFQNEAQLDKSGLPSDRFFAERPEGSVSTLKIQRTQQEDSAVYLCASSLVGAGNTEAFFGQGTRLTVV.

This clone was detected only once. The chain carries TRBV11-3 and TRBJ1-1; D unresolved. The germline V gene encodes CDR1 SGHNT and CDR2 YENEEA. Trimming took off 3 bases at V and 6 bases at J, with 8 bases between the two ends. The CDR3 is made up of 12 amino acids. As DNA, the CDR3 is TGTGCCAGCAGCTTTTCTCCCTCTGAAGCTTTCTTT. Amino acid sequence: CASSFSPSEAFF.

This clone was seen only once. The chain employs TRBV19 and TRBJ1-3; D call uncertain. Germline CDR1 and CDR2: LNHDA and SQIVND (reference sequence). The CDR3 totals 15 residues. Trimming took off 3 bases at V and 0 bases at J, with 9 bases between the two ends. The CDR3 sequence is CASSIRESSGNTIYF. The CDR3, as DNA: TGTGCCAGTAGTATTCGAGAGTCCTCTGGAAACACCATATATTTT.

This chain connects TRBV3-1 (or the pseudogene TRBV3-2) to TRBJ1-2, with TRBD1 matching 7 bases. The CDR3 runs to 14 residues. CDR1 and CDR2 from the germline V gene are LGHDT and YNNKEL (reference sequence). Trimming removed 7 bases from V and 0 bases from J; junction bases left unmatched: 5. As DNA, the CDR3 is TGTGCCAGCACACTCAGGGGGACTAACTATGGCTACACCTTC. It is translated as CASTLRGTNYGYTF.

The chain joins TRBV7-2 to TRBJ1-1; weak D call: TRBD1 (5 bases). V was clipped by 0 bases and J by 4 bases, with 12 bases between them. The CDR3 runs to 15 residues. Per germline, CDR1 SGHTA and CDR2 FQGNSA. The CDR3 region is CASSLAGSGFTEAFF. The DNA for the CDR3 is TGTGCCAGCAGCTTAGCGGGGTCAGGGTTCACTGAAGCTTTCTTT.

The chain has TRBV6-5 and TRBJ1-2; D perhaps matches TRBD1 (6 bases). Germline values: CDR1 MNHEY, CDR2 SVGAGI. The CDR3 contains 13 residues. V dropped 8 bases and J dropped 1 base, with 11 bases sitting between them. CDR3 region: CASRDTFNYGYTF. In DNA, the CDR3 is TGTGCCAGCCGGGACACCTTTAACTATGGCTACACCTTC.

The rearrangement links TRBV6-1 to TRBJ1-2; 8 bases match TRBD1. The V gene end was trimmed by 2 bases and the J gene end by 6 bases; junction bases not matched to a gene: 5. Germline V CDR1 and CDR2: MNHNS, SASEGT. The CDR3 is 14 residues long. This CDR3 reads CASSEQGALDGYTF. CDR3 sequence (DNA): TGTGCCAGCAGTGAACAGGGGGCGCTTGATGGCTACACCTTC.

CDR3 loop: CASSIVGGYGYTF. CDR3 coding DNA: TGTGCCAGTAGTATAGTTGGAGGGTATGGCTACACCTTC. The genes are TRBV19 and TRBJ1-2; unclear D gene. Trimming removed 1 base at V and 5 bases at J, with 8 bases between. CDR3 length: 13 amino acids. Per the germline V gene, CDR1 is LNHDA and CDR2 is SQIVND (reference sequence).

V usage is TRBV19 and J usage is TRBJ2-7, with 12 positions matching TRBD2. The CDR3 runs to 18 residues. Germline V gene lookup returns CDR1 LNHDA and CDR2 SQIVND (reference sequence). After removal of 5 bases from V and 3 bases from J, the junction contained 14 bases not matched to a gene. In DNA, the CDR3 is TGTGCCAGTAGTGCCGTGACTAGCGGGGGCGCGTGGGGCTACGAGCAGTACTTC. The encoded protein is CASSAVTSGGAWGYEQYF.